Following are 6 T cell receptor beta chains from one sample sequenced in a study of CD8 T cells in ankylosing spondylitis. These receptors are not linked to any known antigen. Using its own MiXCR run on the 5' RACE reads, TCRdb lists one record per CDR3 protein. The repertoire holds 670,000 or so distinct CDR3 sequences, with roughly 19% as singletons. Study-wide findings and caveats: Typical of ankylosing spondylitis blood, it appeared, was a TCR beta motif of eight highly homologous variants.

Material for sequencing was blood, either unsorted or a sorted T cell fraction (not recorded which). Receptors were obtained from a male donor with ankylosing spondylitis.

The rearrangement joins TRBV4-2 to TRBJ2-5; D might be TRBD1 (6 bases). Germline-derived CDR1 and CDR2 are LGHNA and YNFKEQ. V shed 1 base and J shed 1 base, with 13 bases lying between them. The CDR3 is 16 residues long. Here the CDR3 reads CASSQVGQSFQETQYF. The CDR3 bases are TGTGCCAGCAGCCAAGTAGGACAGAGCTTCCAAGAGACCCAGTACTTC.

In this sample, this clonotype turned up many times. The chain combines TRBV4-3 with TRBJ1-4; D unclear. CDR1 and CDR2 from the germline V gene are LGHNA and YSLEER. CDR3 size: 14 residues. Trimming left V 0 bases short and J 5 bases short, with 7 bases between. As DNA, the CDR3 is TGCGCCAGCAGCCAAGAACAGAGAAATGAAAAACTGTTTTTT. Translation gives CASSQEQRNEKLFF.

This clonotype has a handful of counts. V and J are TRBV18 and TRBJ2-2; the D gene is possibly TRBD2 (6 bases). CDR3 length equals 20 residues. The V end was cut by 2 bases, the J end by 0 bases, with 22 bases between. Germline V gene sequence: CDR1 KGHSH, CDR2 LQKENI. The CDR3 nucleotides are TGTGCCAGCTCACCAGTACCAGCGGAGGGAGGCGGGTCGAACACCGGGGAGCTGTTTTTT. Amino acid sequence: CASSPVPAEGGGSNTGELFF. The variable domain in full, with the rest retrieved from reference TRBV18 and TRBJ2-2, is NAGVMQNPRHLVRRRGQEARLRCSPMKGHSHVYWYRQLPEEGLKFMVYLQKENIIDESGMPKERFSAEFPKEGPSILRIQQVVRGDSAAYFCASSPVPAEGGGSNTGELFFGEGSRLTVL.

This clonotype has just a few counts. The rearrangement uses TRBV7-2 and TRBJ2-2, with a tentative D call TRBD1 (5 bases). Trimming pared 3 bases from V and 1 base from J, leaving 12 bases between. CDR1 and CDR2 from the germline V gene are SGHTA and FQGNSA. This CDR3 spans 16 amino acids. The CDR3 loop reads CASSFHTGVNTGELFF. The CDR3 coding sequence is TGTGCCAGCAGCTTCCACACAGGCGTGAACACCGGGGAGCTGTTTTTT. The complete variable domain, with remaining parts taken from reference TRBV7-2 and TRBJ2-2, reads GAGVSQSPSNKVTEKGKDVELRCDPISGHTALYWYRQSLGQGLEFLIYFQGNSAPDKSGLPSDRFSAERTGGSVSTLTIQRTQQEDSAVYLCASSFHTGVNTGELFFGEGSRLTVL.

This clonotype occurred a few times. The J gene is TRBJ2-5, the V gene TRBV10-3; D uncertain. There are 14 residues in the CDR3. Trimming cost V 1 base and J 5 bases, with 11 bases left between them. Germline values: CDR1 ENHRY, CDR2 SYGVKD. The CDR3 protein is CAISEFAGWETQYF. The CDR3 DNA is TGTGCCATCAGTGAGTTCGCAGGATGGGAGACCCAGTACTTC.

V gene TRBV5-1 combines with J gene TRBJ2-5; no firm D call. Germline V CDR1 and CDR2: SGHRS, YFSETQ. The V end lost 1 base, the J end lost 1 base, and 8 bases lay between the germline ends. The CDR3 is made up of 14 amino acids. The CDR3 here is CASSLRALQETQYF. As DNA, the CDR3 is TGCGCCAGCAGCTTGCGGGCCCTCCAAGAGACCCAGTACTTC.